This is a list of T cell receptor beta chains from one sample in a study of cytomegalovirus exposure and HLA in healthy donors. TCRdb's copy holds only in-frame clones and misses some; the assay was immunoSEQ multiplex PCR. The table has about 160,000 clones, over 65% seen once. Sequencing was performed on PBMCs. All receptors derive from a woman aged 40-49 years in good health and CMV-seronegative. The conserved cysteine and the conserved F or W are not part of the CDR3 here. A D gene is named only where the DNA matches it firmly. Size values are once, few and many counts, or a class for expanded clones, and some rows have none.

V: TRBV19; size: -; D: -; CDR3: ASSTIDSINTEAF
V: TRBV5-1; size: -; D: TRBD1; CDR3: ASTMGQGHNSPLH
V: TRBV5-1; size: -; D: TRBD2; CDR3: ASSQLAGGTGELF
V: TRBV14; size: -; D: -; CDR3: ASRLTGFTEAF
V: TRBV2; size: -; D: TRBD2; CDR3: ASSDKLAGRHEQY
V: TRBV5-6; size: -; D: -; CDR3: ASTAGGSYEQH
V: TRBV7-2; size: once; D: TRBD2; CDR3: ASTSGLAGLNEQF
V: TRBV19; size: few; D: -; CDR3: ATTGQGNEQF
V: TRBV2; size: -; D: TRBD1; CDR3: ASSERTGNNSPLH
V: TRBV5-1; size: -; D: TRBD2; CDR3: ASSLDVSSGESDTQY
V: TRBV7-2; size: -; D: TRBD1; CDR3: ASSLAGTGGRNEQF
V: TRBV10-1; size: -; D: TRBD2; CDR3: ASSESAGGLYNEQF
V: TRBV11-3; size: -; D: -; CDR3: ASSKGRDEKLF
V: TRBV6-5; size: -; D: -; CDR3: ASSYKGLHFEQY
V: TRBV4-1; size: -; D: -; CDR3: ASSQDLWTLEWSGYT